The 29 T cell receptor beta chains below come from one sample, sequenced in a study of blood T cell repertoires in COVID-19. Profiling relied on immunoSEQ multiplex PCR, and the TCRdb table lists in-frame clones only, not all of them. Among roughly 220,000 clones listed, more than 80% were seen once. The sample was PBMCs or T cells enriched from blood (not recorded which). The receptors here all came from a woman in her forties with acute COVID-19.

V and J are TRBV11-2 and TRBJ1-1; no clear D. The CDR3 totals 13 residues. Deletions cut 0 bases from V and 7 bases from J, with 9 bases between. The V gene's germline CDR1 is SGHAT and CDR2 FQNNGV. Here the CDR3 reads CASSLELIGEAFF. In nucleotides, the CDR3 is TGTGCCAGCAGCTTAGAACTTATTGGTGAAGCTTTCTTT.

The chain is built from TRBV9 and TRBJ1-2; 7 bases map to TRBD1. V was clipped by 5 bases and J by 6 bases; unmatched bases: 7. The CDR3 length is 13 residues. The germline gives CDR1 SGDLS, CDR2 YYNGEE. The CDR3 spells CASRKGATDGYTF. In DNA form, the CDR3 reads TGTGCCAGCAGGAAGGGGGCAACGGATGGCTACACCTTC.

This chain joins TRBV7-3 and TRBJ1-2, with TRBD1 matching 9 bases. The CDR3 length is 15 residues. J lost 8 bases, V lost 5 bases, and 12 bases had no gene match. The germline gives CDR1 SGHTA, CDR2 FQGTGA. In DNA form, the CDR3 reads TGTGCCAGCAGCCCAGGGGAACAGGGGGCTGGAGGCTACACCTTC. Protein product: CASSPGEQGAGGYTF.

In this sample, this clone turned up once. The V and J genes are TRBV3-1 (or the pseudogene TRBV3-2) and TRBJ1-2, with 9 bases matching TRBD1. Germline V gene sequence: CDR1 LGHDT, CDR2 YNNKEL (reference sequence). The V and J ends lost 1 base and 9 bases, in that order; junction bases with no gene match: 6. This CDR3 spans 14 amino acids. CDR3 residues: CASSQAPGQGSYTF. The DNA of the CDR3 is TGTGCCAGCAGCCAAGCTCCCGGACAGGGGAGCTACACCTTC.

To note about this clone: At the DNA level, this CDR3 is encoded by other sequences in the same sample as well. The V call is TRBV5-4, the J call TRBJ1-3; tentatively, D is TRBD1 (6 bases). Trimming took 3 bases from V and 0 from J, leaving 7 bases between them. CDR1 and CDR2 (germline): SGHNT, YYREEE (reference sequence). The CDR3 runs 14 residues. The CDR3 DNA reads as TGTGCCAGCAGCTCGGACAGCTCTGGAAACACCATATATTTT. This encodes CASSSDSSGNTIYF.

The table lists this clone with a few counts. This chain joins TRBV19 and TRBJ1-1; no definite D call. The CDR3 consists of 16 residues. The V gene's germline CDR1 is LNHDA and CDR2 SQIVND (reference sequence). Between the trimmed V and J ends, which lost 5 bases and 2 bases, there was a span of 18 bases. DNA of the CDR3: TGTGCCAGTAGTCCAACCGCGAACAGAGTCAACACTGAAGCTTTCTTT. It translates to CASSPTANRVNTEAFF.

A note on this clone: No conserved phenylalanine or tryptophan is present at the end of the CDR3, so a read error is the likely explanation. It is unclear where the CDR3 begins or ends on the DNA, so no DNA is shown, and the CDR3 is as TCRdb lists it. The CDR3 reads CASMISALAAPI. This chain connects TRBV23-1 to TRBJ1-1. TRBV23-1 is an open reading frame whose function is uncertain. 12 amino acids form the CDR3, both terminal residues included.

This clone has a handful of counts. The gene calls are TRBV7-9 and TRBJ2-2; D gene ambiguous. Trimming removed 5 bases at V and 6 bases at J, with 7 bases between. CDR1 is SEHNR, CDR2 FQNEAQ, per germline (reference sequence). The CDR3 is made up of 12 amino acids. CDR3 region: CASSPRSGELFF. The CDR3, as DNA: TGTGCCAGCAGCCCTAGGTCCGGGGAGCTGTTTTTT.

The genes are TRBV27 and TRBJ1-1, with D perhaps matching TRBD1 (6 bases). V was shortened by 4 bases and J by 6 bases, with 15 bases between the two germline ends. Germline loops: CDR1 MNHEY, CDR2 SMNVEV (reference sequence). This CDR3 is built from 14 residues. This CDR3 reads CASSWQQGRPEAFF. The DNA for the CDR3 is TGTGCCAGCAGTTGGCAACAGGGTCGACCTGAAGCTTTCTTT.

The CDR3 DNA follows: TGTGCCAGCAGCGTATGGACAGGGGACACTGAAGCTTTCTTT. Amino acids: CASSVWTGDTEAFF. V usage is TRBV13 and J usage is TRBJ1-1; 9 nucleotides agree with TRBD1. Trimming cost V 5 bases and J 3 bases; bases outside gene matches: 4. CDR1 and CDR2 from the germline V gene are PRHDT and FYEKMQ (reference sequence). CDR3 length: 14 amino acids. Supplemented by reference TRBV13 and TRBJ1-1, the full variable domain reads AAGVIQSPRHLIKEKRETATLKCYPIPRHDTVYWYQQGPGQDPQFLISFYEKMQSDKGSIPDRFSAQQFSDYHSELNMSSLELGDSALYFCASSVWTGDTEAFFGQGTRLTVV.

V is TRBV30 and J is TRBJ1-2; weak D call: TRBD1 (6 bases). This CDR3 region has 15 residues. V was pared by 3 bases and J by 0 bases, with 14 bases between. Per the germline V gene, CDR1 is GTSNPN and CDR2 is SVGIG (reference sequence). The CDR3 bases are TGTGCCTGGAGGGGGAAGGACAGAACTAACTATGGCTACACCTTC. As protein: CAWRGKDRTNYGYTF.

This clone has only one observation. V usage is TRBV6-5 and J usage is TRBJ1-1; D gene ambiguous. Trimming took 5 bases from V and 3 from J, leaving 13 bases between them. This CDR3 region has 14 residues. Germline-derived CDR1 and CDR2 are MNHEY and SVGAGI. CDR3 loop: CASSPYRVDTEAFF. In nucleotides, the CDR3 is TGTGCCAGCAGTCCCTATCGAGTGGACACTGAAGCTTTCTTT.

The rearrangement uses TRBV5-5 and TRBJ1-6; 7 positions agree with TRBD1. The CDR3 is 19 amino acids. The V gene end was trimmed by 0 bases and the J gene end by 2 bases; junction bases not matched to a gene: 11. Germline-derived CDR1 and CDR2 are SGHKS and YYEKEE (reference sequence). The CDR3 region has the DNA TGTGCCAGCAGCTTGGCTTCAGGGGTAGGGGGCCCCTATAATTCACCCCTCCACTTT. This gives the protein CASSLASGVGGPYNSPLHF.

CDR3 amino acids: CASSDFPGGGGYTF. CDR3 bases: TGTGCCAGCAGTGACTTCCCGGGGGGCGGTGGCTACACCTTC. The chain joins TRBV6-4 to TRBJ1-2; tentatively, D is TRBD1 (6 bases). The V end lost 1 base, the J end lost 7 bases, and 13 bases lay between the germline ends. Germline CDR1 MRHNA, CDR2 SNTAGT. CDR3 length: 14 amino acids.

The chain has TRBV14 and TRBJ1-4, with TRBD1 as a possible D gene (5 bases). CDR3 length: 13 amino acids. Germline lookup yields CDR1 SGHDN and CDR2 FVKESK. V was clipped by 2 bases and J by 6 bases, with 7 bases between them. Here the CDR3 DNA reads TGTGCCAGCAGCCAATGGGGGGATGAAAAACTGTTTTTT. This sequence encodes CASSQWGDEKLFF.

This chain joins TRBV19 and TRBJ1-2; 7 positions agree with TRBD1. There are 14 residues in the CDR3. The germline V gene encodes CDR1 LNHDA and CDR2 SQIVND (reference sequence). Trimming at V came to 4 bases and at J to 8 bases, leaving 10 bases not matched to a gene. The CDR3 DNA reads TGTGCCAGTAGTACGGGACAGAACTCACGCGGCTACACCTTC. Translation gives CASSTGQNSRGYTF.

V and J are TRBV7-2 and TRBJ2-7; 8 bases fit TRBD2. CDR1 is SGHTA, CDR2 FQGNSA, per germline. The V gene end was trimmed by 6 bases and the J gene end by 0 bases; junction bases not matched to a gene: 4. The CDR3 is 14 residues long. CDR3 bases: TGTGCCAGCAGACTAGCGGTCAGCTCCTACGAGCAGTACTTC. This translates into CASRLAVSSYEQYF.

The chain has TRBV3-1 (or the pseudogene TRBV3-2) and TRBJ1-6; 10 bases are a match to TRBD1. The V and J ends lost 4 bases and 10 bases, in that order; junction bases with no gene match: 7. Germline V gene data show CDR1 as LGHDT and CDR2 as YNNKEL (reference sequence). The CDR3 sequence is 15 residues long. The CDR3 region has the DNA TGTGCCAGCAGCCGGCAGGGACAGGGGAAATCACCCCTCCACTTT. Its translation: CASSRQGQGKSPLHF.

The chain combines TRBV30 with TRBJ1-1; D may be TRBD1 (5 bases). The CDR3 is 12 residues long. Trimming shortened V by 4 bases and J by 4 bases, and 10 bases separated the two germline ends. Germline values: CDR1 GTSNPN, CDR2 SVGIG (reference sequence). The CDR3 region has the DNA TGTGCCTGGATGCCGGGGGGCACTGAAGCTTTCTTT. Residues: CAWMPGGTEAFF. Based on the CDR3 plus reference TRBV30 and TRBJ1-1, the full variable domain is SQTIHQWPATLVQPVGSPLSLECTVEGTSNPNLYWYRQAAGRGLQLLFYSVGIGQISSEVPQNLSASRPQDRQFILSSKKLLLSDSGFYLCAWMPGGTEAFFGQGTRLTVV.

V gene TRBV5-1 combines with J gene TRBJ1-1, with 7 bases identical to TRBD1. The CDR3 is made up of 14 amino acids. V gave up 1 base and J gave up 4 bases; unmatched junction bases: 4. CDR1 and CDR2 (germline): SGHRS, YFSETQ. The CDR3 region is CASSLTGAATEAFF. The CDR3 nucleotides are TGCGCCAGCAGCTTGACAGGGGCGGCCACTGAAGCTTTCTTT.

V gene TRBV7-9 combines with J gene TRBJ2-7, with no clear D. The CDR3 contains 14 residues. Germline assignment: CDR1 SEHNR and CDR2 FQNEAQ (reference sequence). V was trimmed by 1 base and J by 3 bases, leaving 10 bases between them. CDR3 residues: CASSLDGRGYEQYF. Here the CDR3 DNA reads TGTGCCAGCAGCTTAGACGGTCGTGGCTACGAGCAGTACTTC.

The J gene is TRBJ1-3, the V gene TRBV13; 7 bases align to TRBD1. CDR1 is PRHDT and CDR2 is FYEKMQ in the germline V gene (reference sequence). The CDR3 covers 16 residues. The V gene end was trimmed by 0 bases and the J gene end by 0 bases; junction bases not matched to a gene: 2. CDR3 amino acids: CASSLGRDSSGNTIYF. Written as DNA, the CDR3 is TGTGCCAGCAGCTTAGGCCGGGACAGCTCTGGAAACACCATATATTTT.

This clone was detected a few times. V is TRBV5-1 and J is TRBJ1-2; TRBD1 aligns across 9 bases. The CDR3 runs 13 residues. Trimming at V came to 5 bases and at J to 8 bases, leaving 7 bases not matched to a gene. The germline V gene encodes CDR1 SGHRS and CDR2 YFSETQ. The CDR3 nucleotides read TGCGCCAGCAGACTGACAGGGGGAGAAGGCTACACCTTC. Amino acids: CASRLTGGEGYTF.

This chain links TRBV10-2 with TRBJ1-3, with D perhaps TRBD1 (5 bases). In germline, CDR1 is WSHSY, CDR2 SAAADI. V was shortened by 2 bases and J by 2 bases, with 10 bases between the two germline ends. The CDR3 loop spans 15 amino acids. The CDR3 protein is CASSEGGTTGNTIYF. Here the CDR3 DNA reads TGCGCCAGCAGTGAGGGGGGGACCACTGGAAACACCATATATTTT.

The J gene is TRBJ1-5, the V gene TRBV27; D perhaps matches TRBD1 (6 bases). This CDR3 is built from 14 residues. CDR1 is MNHEY, CDR2 SMNVEV, per germline (reference sequence). V was clipped by 4 bases and J by 2 bases, with 9 bases between them. DNA for the CDR3: TGTGCCAGCAGTTCAGGGGTGGGCAATCAGCCCCAGCATTTT. Amino acid sequence: CASSSGVGNQPQHF.

Only one count was recorded for this clone. This chain joins TRBV7-9 and TRBJ1-1; D ambiguous. CDR3 length equals 14 residues. Looked up from germline, CDR1 is SEHNR and CDR2 is FQNEAQ (reference sequence). Trimming left V 1 base short and J 5 bases short, with 11 bases between. In DNA, the CDR3 is TGTGCCAGCAGCTTAGGTGCGGGGTTTACTGAAGCTTTCTTT. Translation gives CASSLGAGFTEAFF.

This chain connects TRBV11-2 to TRBJ2-7, with D maybe TRBD1 (6 bases). Per germline, CDR1 SGHAT and CDR2 FQNNGV. The CDR3 totals 17 residues. Trimming took off 1 base at V and 0 bases at J, with 16 bases between the two ends. CDR3: CASSLAWAGANSYEQYV. CDR3 sequence (DNA): TGTGCCAGCAGCTTAGCGTGGGCAGGGGCAAACTCCTACGAGCAGTACGTC.

The J gene is TRBJ2-5, the V gene TRBV6-1; 10 bases align to TRBD1. Losses at the gene ends were 5 bases for V and 4 bases for J; bases not matched to a gene: 10. The CDR3 spans 16 residues. The germline CDR1 and CDR2 sequences are MNHNS and SASEGT. The CDR3 DNA is TGTGCCAGCAGTAAAGACAGGGGGCTTGCTGGAGAGACCCAGTACTTC. As protein: CASSKDRGLAGETQYF.

V is TRBV6-5 and J is TRBJ2-1, with 9 bases lining up with TRBD1. CDR3 size: 14 residues. Germline V CDR1 and CDR2: MNHEY, SVGAGI. V trimming: 7 bases; J trimming: 3 bases; junction bases outside the gene matches: 4. CDR3 sequence reads: CASIRTGVYNEQFF. The CDR3 DNA is TGTGCCAGCATCAGGACAGGGGTCTACAATGAGCAGTTCTTC.